A selection of T cell receptor beta chains follows, all from one sample in a study of radiation and T cells in renal cell carcinoma. The data were produced by immunoSEQ multiplex PCR, yet TCRdb's version contains in-frame clones alone and is incomplete. The sample has around 77,000 clones, around four fifths seen once. Sequences were derived from blood, sampled from a patient whose treatment included radiotherapy and nephrectomy. The receptors were gathered from a woman aged 60 to 75 with renal cell carcinoma. Each CDR3 is given with its conserved first and last residue. A D gene is named only where the DNA matches it firmly. A clone size is listed for some rows: how often the clone was seen (once, few, many), or a class if it is expanded.

J: TRBJ2-5
size: .
V: TRBV7-2
D: .
CDR3: CASSLRSRGSQGTQYF
DNA: TGTGCCAGCAGCTTAAGGTCTAGGGGCAGCCAAGGGACCCAGTACTTC

J: TRBJ2-5
size: .
V: TRBV7-7
D: TRBD2
CDR3: CASSSRLAGRYF
DNA: TGTGCTAGCAGCTCTCGACTAGCGGGCCGGTACTTC

J: TRBJ1-2
size: .
V: TRBV7-9
D: .
CDR3: CASSPDGNYGYTF
DNA: TGTGCCAGCAGCCCGGACGGAAACTATGGCTACACCTTC

J: TRBJ1-5
size: .
V: TRBV5-6
D: .
CDR3: CASSLRGHNQPQHF
DNA: TGTGCCAGCAGCTTGCGAGGGCACAATCAGCCCCAGCATTTT

J: TRBJ2-7
size: .
V: TRBV6-4
D: TRBD1
CDR3: CASNTDADRGRYEQYF
DNA: TGTGCCAGCAATACCGACGCCGACAGGGGACGCTACGAGCAGTACTTC

J: TRBJ1-5
size: .
V: TRBV28
D: .
CDR3: CASSPLGYSNQPQHF
DNA: TGTGCCAGCAGCCCCCTTGGGTATAGCAATCAGCCCCAGCATTTT

J: TRBJ1-1
size: .
V: TRBV7-9
D: .
CDR3: CASSSSPGTTTTEAFF
DNA: TGTGCCAGCAGCTCCTCCCCCGGGACAACCACCACTGAAGCTTTCTTT

J: TRBJ1-1
size: .
V: TRBV28
D: TRBD1
CDR3: CASSTPTGEAFF
DNA: TGTGCCAGCAGTACCCCAACAGGGGAGGCTTTCTTT

J: TRBJ2-3
size: .
V: TRBV19
D: .
CDR3: CASSIDRQGPSTDTQYF
DNA: TGTGCCAGTAGTATAGATCGGCAGGGGCCTAGCACAGATACGCAGTATTTT

J: TRBJ2-7
size: .
V: TRBV6-6
D: .
CDR3: CASSLPGLYEQYF
DNA: TGTGCCAGCAGTTTACCGGGACTCTACGAGCAGTACTTC

J: TRBJ1-2
size: .
V: TRBV7-2
D: .
CDR3: CASTPGNYGYTF
DNA: TGTGCCAGCACCCCTGGCAACTATGGCTACACCTTC

J: TRBJ1-1
size: .
V: TRBV9
D: .
CDR3: CASSVGHMNTEAFF
DNA: TGTGCCAGCAGCGTAGGGCATATGAACACTGAAGCTTTCTTT

J: TRBJ2-5
size: .
V: TRBV28
D: TRBD1
CDR3: CASKSQGAHQETQYF
DNA: TGTGCCAGCAAATCACAGGGGGCGCACCAAGAGACCCAGTACTTC

J: TRBJ1-1
size: few
V: TRBV18
D: TRBD1
CDR3: CASSPNTGGDTEAFF
DNA: TGTGCCAGCTCACCTAATACAGGGGGCGACACTGAAGCTTTCTTT

J: TRBJ1-2
size: .
V: TRBV27
D: TRBD1
CDR3: CASSLGTAYGYTF
DNA: TGTGCCAGCAGTTTAGGGACAGCCTATGGCTACACCTTC

J: TRBJ1-1
size: medium-sized
V: TRBV9
D: .
CDR3: CASSVVRGTEAFF
DNA: TGTGCCAGCAGCGTAGTCAGGGGAACTGAAGCTTTCTTT

J: TRBJ1-2
size: .
V: TRBV28
D: TRBD1
CDR3: CASSLSGQGVYGYTF
DNA: TGTGCCAGCAGTTTAAGTGGACAGGGCGTCTATGGCTACACCTTC

J: TRBJ2-1
size: .
V: TRBV11-2
D: TRBD2
CDR3: CASSLDGTSGRYSYNEQFF
DNA: TGTGCCAGCAGCTTAGACGGGACTAGCGGGAGATACTCCTACAATGAGCAGTTCTTC

J: TRBJ2-3
size: few
V: TRBV29-1
D: TRBD1
CDR3: CSLNRDRLTDTQYF
DNA: TGCAGCCTCAACCGGGACAGACTCACAGATACGCAGTATTTT

J: TRBJ1-5
size: .
V: TRBV28
D: .
CDR3: CASSFLQGSNQPQHF
DNA: TGTGCCAGCAGTTTCCTCCAGGGTAGCAATCAGCCCCAGCATTTT

J: TRBJ1-1
size: .
V: TRBV5-6
D: .
CDR3: CASSFARGTEAFF
DNA: TGTGCCAGCAGCTTCGCCAGGGGCACTGAAGCTTTCTTT

J: TRBJ1-1
size: .
V: TRBV5-6
D: TRBD1
CDR3: CASSSYRDRMNTEAFF
DNA: TGTGCCAGCAGCAGCTACCGGGACAGGATGAACACTGAAGCTTTCTTT

J: TRBJ2-7
size: once
V: TRBV5-6
D: TRBD1
CDR3: CASSPMDRVRRGSYEQYF
DNA: TGTGCCAGCAGCCCAATGGACAGGGTCCGAAGGGGCTCCTACGAGCAGTACTTC

J: TRBJ2-1
size: .
V: TRBV4-3
D: TRBD2
CDR3: CASSQDPGGAAEQFF
DNA: TGCGCCAGCAGCCAAGACCCCGGGGGGGCGGCAGAGCAGTTCTTC

J: TRBJ2-2
size: .
V: TRBV28
D: .
CDR3: CASSYTTGELFF
DNA: TGTGCCAGCAGTTATACAACCGGGGAGCTGTTTTTT

J: TRBJ2-7
size: .
V: TRBV18
D: TRBD2
CDR3: CASSPAGGSSYEQYF
DNA: TGTGCCAGCTCACCGGCGGGGGGCAGCTCCTACGAGCAGTACTTC

J: TRBJ2-7
size: few
V: TRBV10-3
D: TRBD1
CDR3: CATSGTGGYEQYF
DNA: TGTGCCACTTCCGGGACAGGGGGCTACGAGCAGTACTTC

J: TRBJ1-1
size: .
V: TRBV4-1
D: .
CDR3: CASSQDMTGASTEAFF
DNA: TGCGCCAGCAGCCAAGATATGACGGGGGCGAGTACTGAAGCTTTCTTT

J: TRBJ2-1
size: .
V: TRBV4-1
D: TRBD2
CDR3: CASSQELAGGTGSYNEQFF
DNA: TGCGCCAGCAGCCAAGAACTAGCGGGAGGGACGGGCTCCTACAATGAGCAGTTCTTC

J: TRBJ2-3
size: few
V: TRBV7-3
D: .
CDR3: CASSFGNPDTQYF
DNA: TGTGCCAGCAGCTTCGGGAATCCAGATACGCAGTATTTT

J: TRBJ1-5
size: .
V: TRBV2
D: TRBD1
CDR3: CASSRDSINQPQHF
DNA: TGTGCCAGCTCCAGGGACAGCATCAATCAGCCCCAGCATTTT

J: TRBJ2-3
size: .
V: TRBV7-9
D: TRBD1
CDR3: CASSLGRQGGNTDTQYF
DNA: TGTGCCAGCAGCTTAGGGCGACAGGGTGGGAACACAGATACGCAGTATTTT

J: TRBJ1-1
size: few
V: TRBV5-1
D: .
CDR3: CASSLVGSAEAFF
DNA: TGCGCCAGCAGCTTGGTTGGGAGCGCTGAAGCTTTCTTT

J: TRBJ2-3
size: few
V: TRBV28
D: .
CDR3: CASSLVGQGTDTQYF
DNA: TGTGCCAGCAGTTTAGTAGGGCAGGGGACAGATACGCAGTATTTT

J: TRBJ1-6
size: .
V: TRBV2
D: .
CDR3: CASREGGPNSPLHF
DNA: TGTGCCAGCAGGGAAGGGGGACCGAATTCACCCCTCCACTTT

J: TRBJ1-2
size: .
V: TRBV6-1
D: .
CDR3: CASSEDTYGYTF
DNA: TGTGCCAGCAGTGAGGATACCTATGGCTACACCTTC

J: TRBJ2-3
size: .
V: TRBV5-1
D: .
CDR3: CASSSPGGGDTQYF
DNA: TGCGCCAGCAGCTCCCCCGGGGGTGGAGATACGCAGTATTTT